The rows below give T cell receptor beta chains drawn from one sample of a study of T cells in localized non-small cell lung cancer. This table comes from immunoSEQ multiplex PCR, and its TCRdb copy is limited to in-frame clones, with some not included. The sample consists of approximately 31,000 clones, around 73% of them appearing once. The sample consisted of peripheral blood, taken before any cancer treatment. These receptor sequences come from a male donor aged 60 or older with stage II squamous cell lung carcinoma. Each CDR3 is given with its conserved first and last residue. The D gene is left open where the match is weak. The size of a clone is reported for some rows only, either as once, few or many, or as a class for expanded clones.

D gene: NA; V gene: TRBV6-5; J gene: TRBJ2-1; clone size: NA; CDR3 protein: CASSQRGREQFF; CDR3 DNA: TGTGCCAGCAGCCAGAGAGGGAGAGAGCAGTTCTTC
D gene: NA; V gene: TRBV6-5; J gene: TRBJ1-2; clone size: NA; CDR3 protein: CASSFGGNYGYTF; CDR3 DNA: TGTGCCAGCAGTTTTGGGGGAAACTATGGCTACACCTTC
D gene: NA; V gene: TRBV6-1; J gene: TRBJ1-5; clone size: NA; CDR3 protein: CASSQGGGQPQHF; CDR3 DNA: TGTGCCAGCAGCCAAGGGGGGGGTCAGCCCCAGCATTTT
D gene: NA; V gene: TRBV11-2; J gene: TRBJ2-3; clone size: once; CDR3 protein: CASSSRAFVTDTQYF; CDR3 DNA: TGTGCCAGCAGCTCTCGGGCCTTTGTCACAGATACGCAGTATTTT
D gene: TRBD1; V gene: TRBV6-5; J gene: TRBJ2-7; clone size: NA; CDR3 protein: CASSYFSRQGYEQYF; CDR3 DNA: TGTGCCAGCAGTTACTTTTCTAGACAGGGCTACGAGCAGTACTTC
D gene: NA; V gene: TRBV4-2; J gene: TRBJ1-3; clone size: NA; CDR3 protein: CASSHSTGDSGNTIYF; CDR3 DNA: TGTGCCAGCAGCCACTCCACAGGAGATTCTGGAAACACCATATATTTT
D gene: NA; V gene: TRBV5-6; J gene: TRBJ1-6; clone size: NA; CDR3 protein: CASSLPSNSPLHF; CDR3 DNA: TGTGCCAGCAGCTTGCCCTCTAATTCACCCCTCCACTTT
D gene: NA; V gene: TRBV20-1; J gene: TRBJ1-1; clone size: medium-sized; CDR3 protein: CSADMRAEAFF; CDR3 DNA: TGCAGTGCTGACATGAGAGCTGAAGCTTTCTTT
D gene: NA; V gene: TRBV7-2; J gene: TRBJ1-2; clone size: NA; CDR3 protein: CASSTGQKKMYGYTF; CDR3 DNA: TGTGCCAGCAGCACCGGACAGAAAAAGATGTATGGCTACACCTTC
D gene: TRBD1; V gene: TRBV29-1; J gene: TRBJ1-2; clone size: few; CDR3 protein: CSVDGAGGDYGYTF; CDR3 DNA: TGCAGCGTTGATGGGGCAGGGGGGGACTATGGCTACACCTTC
D gene: NA; V gene: TRBV11-3; J gene: TRBJ2-2; clone size: NA; CDR3 protein: CASSFGTGTGELFF; CDR3 DNA: TGTGCCAGCAGCTTCGGTACGGGGACCGGGGAGCTGTTTTTT
D gene: NA; V gene: TRBV20-1; J gene: TRBJ2-2; clone size: NA; CDR3 protein: CSAESTGELFF; CDR3 DNA: TGCAGTGCAGAAAGCACCGGGGAGCTGTTTTTT
D gene: NA; V gene: TRBV5-4; J gene: TRBJ1-4; clone size: NA; CDR3 protein: CASSLTGSGALGEKLFF; CDR3 DNA: TGTGCCAGCAGCCTTACAGGGTCGGGTGCCTTAGGTGAAAAACTGTTTTTT
D gene: NA; V gene: TRBV5-1; J gene: TRBJ1-2; clone size: NA; CDR3 protein: CASSQGQFYGYTF; CDR3 DNA: TGCGCCAGCAGCCAAGGACAGTTCTATGGCTACACCTTC
D gene: NA; V gene: TRBV10-3; J gene: TRBJ2-3; clone size: NA; CDR3 protein: CAISPGAASTDTQYF; CDR3 DNA: TGTGCCATCAGCCCTGGAGCGGCTAGCACAGATACGCAGTATTTT
D gene: TRBD1; V gene: TRBV19; J gene: TRBJ1-5; clone size: NA; CDR3 protein: CASSDNRGRPQPQHF; CDR3 DNA: TGTGCCAGTAGTGATAACAGGGGGCGTCCTCAGCCCCAGCATTTT
D gene: TRBD1; V gene: TRBV5-1; J gene: TRBJ2-7; clone size: once; CDR3 protein: CASSTGQRYEQYF; CDR3 DNA: TGCGCCAGCAGCACGGGACAGAGATACGAGCAGTACTTC
D gene: NA; V gene: TRBV28; J gene: TRBJ1-5; clone size: NA; CDR3 protein: CASSQPWGQPQHF; CDR3 DNA: TGTGCCAGCAGTCAACCTTGGGGTCAGCCCCAGCATTTT
D gene: NA; V gene: TRBV11-2; J gene: TRBJ1-6; clone size: once; CDR3 protein: CASSPLGRSNSPLHF; CDR3 DNA: TGTGCCAGCAGCCCTTTAGGACGGAGTAATTCACCCCTCCACTTT
D gene: NA; V gene: TRBV25-1; J gene: TRBJ1-2; clone size: NA; CDR3 protein: CASSKQGYYGYTF; CDR3 DNA: TGTGCCAGCAGCAAACAGGGCTACTATGGCTACACCTTC
D gene: TRBD2; V gene: TRBV30; J gene: TRBJ2-1; clone size: NA; CDR3 protein: CAWRTGRLYNEQFF; CDR3 DNA: TGTGCCTGGAGAACCGGGAGGCTTTACAATGAGCAGTTCTTC
D gene: NA; V gene: TRBV15; J gene: TRBJ1-1; clone size: NA; CDR3 protein: CATSRSPEGLNTEAFF; CDR3 DNA: TGTGCCACCAGCAGATCCCCCGAAGGGTTGAACACTGAAGCTTTCTTT
D gene: NA; V gene: TRBV20-1; J gene: TRBJ1-1; clone size: few; CDR3 protein: CSGELNTEAFF; CDR3 DNA: TGCAGTGGGGAGTTGAACACTGAAGCTTTCTTT
D gene: NA; V gene: TRBV6-1; J gene: TRBJ2-5; clone size: few; CDR3 protein: CASSALGGGQETQYF; CDR3 DNA: TGTGCCAGCAGTGCTCTGGGTGGGGGGCAAGAGACCCAGTACTTC
D gene: NA; V gene: TRBV7-9; J gene: TRBJ2-3; clone size: NA; CDR3 protein: CASSPKGPDTQYF; CDR3 DNA: TGTGCCAGCAGCCCGAAGGGCCCAGATACGCAGTATTTT
D gene: NA; V gene: TRBV7-8; J gene: TRBJ2-1; clone size: NA; CDR3 protein: CASSLDGSRSYNEQFF; CDR3 DNA: TGTGCCAGCAGCTTAGATGGTAGTAGGTCCTACAATGAGCAGTTCTTC
D gene: NA; V gene: TRBV6-5; J gene: TRBJ1-5; clone size: NA; CDR3 protein: CASSPRSRNNQPQHF; CDR3 DNA: TGTGCCAGCAGTCCCAGAAGTAGAAACAATCAGCCCCAGCATTTT
D gene: NA; V gene: TRBV15; J gene: TRBJ1-6; clone size: NA; CDR3 protein: CATAAGTLKNSPLHF; CDR3 DNA: TGTGCCACCGCCGCCGGGACATTGAAAAATTCACCCCTCCACTTT
D gene: NA; V gene: TRBV6-1; J gene: TRBJ2-2; clone size: NA; CDR3 protein: CASSEGYGWQNTGELFF; CDR3 DNA: TGTGCCAGCAGTGAGGGATATGGGTGGCAGAACACCGGGGAGCTGTTTTTT
D gene: TRBD2; V gene: TRBV6-1; J gene: TRBJ2-5; clone size: NA; CDR3 protein: CASSPGTKKETQYF; CDR3 DNA: TGTGCCAGCAGTCCCGGGACTAAAAAAGAGACCCAGTACTTC
D gene: NA; V gene: TRBV25-1; J gene: TRBJ1-1; clone size: NA; CDR3 protein: CASSGDGSNTEAFF; CDR3 DNA: TGTGCCAGCAGTGGAGACGGGTCGAACACTGAAGCTTTCTTT
D gene: NA; V gene: TRBV4-3; J gene: TRBJ2-2; clone size: NA; CDR3 protein: CASSPTGLGTGELFF; CDR3 DNA: TGCGCCAGCAGCCCCACAGGGCTCGGCACCGGGGAGCTGTTTTTT
D gene: NA; V gene: TRBV7-9; J gene: TRBJ2-7; clone size: NA; CDR3 protein: CASSLSPHSYEQYF; CDR3 DNA: TGTGCCAGCAGCCTGTCCCCGCACTCCTACGAGCAGTACTTC
D gene: TRBD2; V gene: TRBV29-1; J gene: TRBJ2-1; clone size: NA; CDR3 protein: CSLSRGDHEQFF; CDR3 DNA: TGCAGCCTATCACGGGGGGACCATGAGCAGTTCTTC
D gene: NA; V gene: TRBV4-1; J gene: TRBJ1-1; clone size: NA; CDR3 protein: CASSQKQMNTEAFF; CDR3 DNA: TGCGCCAGCAGCCAAAAGCAGATGAACACTGAAGCTTTCTTT
D gene: NA; V gene: TRBV6-6; J gene: TRBJ2-1; clone size: once; CDR3 protein: CASSYGTPGGNEQFF; CDR3 DNA: TGTGCCAGCAGTTACGGGACTCCGGGCGGCAATGAGCAGTTCTTC
D gene: NA; V gene: TRBV2; J gene: TRBJ2-5; clone size: NA; CDR3 protein: CASRETEGLETQYF; CDR3 DNA: TGTGCCAGCAGGGAGACAGAGGGCCTAGAGACCCAGTACTTC
D gene: NA; V gene: TRBV5-6; J gene: TRBJ1-3; clone size: NA; CDR3 protein: CASSSDGSSGNTIYF; CDR3 DNA: TGTGCCAGCAGTTCCGACGGATCTTCAGGAAACACCATATATTTT
D gene: NA; V gene: TRBV2; J gene: TRBJ2-4; clone size: few; CDR3 protein: CASGGLKDAKNIQYF; CDR3 DNA: TGTGCCAGCGGCGGCCTAAAAGACGCCAAAAACATTCAGTACTTC
D gene: NA; V gene: TRBV28; J gene: TRBJ1-1; clone size: medium-sized; CDR3 protein: CASSQTTTGNTEAFF; CDR3 DNA: TGTGCCAGCAGTCAGACAACAACAGGGAACACTGAAGCTTTCTTT
D gene: NA; V gene: TRBV7-2; J gene: TRBJ2-1; clone size: few; CDR3 protein: CASSLGGREQFF; CDR3 DNA: TGTGCCAGCAGCTTAGGGGGACGGGAGCAGTTCTTC
D gene: TRBD1; V gene: TRBV7-2; J gene: TRBJ1-4; clone size: NA; CDR3 protein: CASSRDSGEEKLFF; CDR3 DNA: TGTGCCAGCAGCCGGGACAGCGGAGAAGAAAAACTGTTTTTT
D gene: NA; V gene: TRBV20-1; J gene: TRBJ2-7; clone size: NA; CDR3 protein: CSARFANEQYF; CDR3 DNA: TGCAGTGCTAGATTCGCTAACGAGCAGTACTTC
D gene: NA; V gene: TRBV7-9; J gene: TRBJ1-4; clone size: NA; CDR3 protein: CASVTGRGEKLFF; CDR3 DNA: TGTGCCAGCGTAACAGGGAGGGGTGAAAAACTGTTTTTT
D gene: NA; V gene: TRBV6-6; J gene: TRBJ1-6; clone size: NA; CDR3 protein: CASSLNSPLHF; CDR3 DNA: TGTGCCAGCAGTTTAAATTCACCCCTCCACTTT
D gene: NA; V gene: TRBV28; J gene: TRBJ2-7; clone size: few; CDR3 protein: CASRPGQSYEQYF; CDR3 DNA: TGTGCCAGCAGGCCGGGACAATCCTACGAGCAGTACTTC
D gene: TRBD2; V gene: TRBV5-6; J gene: TRBJ2-7; clone size: NA; CDR3 protein: CASSSTSGHNYEQYF; CDR3 DNA: TGTGCCAGCAGCTCGACTAGCGGGCACAATTACGAGCAGTACTTC
D gene: NA; V gene: TRBV5-3; J gene: TRBJ1-6; clone size: NA; CDR3 protein: CARSPAEGYNSPLHF; CDR3 DNA: TGTGCCAGATCGCCCGCGGAAGGATATAATTCACCCCTCCACTTT
D gene: NA; V gene: TRBV2; J gene: TRBJ2-7; clone size: few; CDR3 protein: CASSESLSVYEQYF; CDR3 DNA: TGTGCCAGCAGTGAAAGTTTGTCAGTCTACGAGCAGTACTTC
D gene: TRBD1; V gene: TRBV7-3; J gene: TRBJ1-2; clone size: many; CDR3 protein: CASSPTGTANYGYTF; CDR3 DNA: TGTGCCAGCAGCCCTACCGGGACAGCTAACTATGGCTACACCTTC
D gene: TRBD2; V gene: TRBV9; J gene: TRBJ2-3; clone size: NA; CDR3 protein: CASSVAGGRDTDTQYF; CDR3 DNA: TGTGCCAGCAGCGTAGCGGGCGGGAGGGACACAGATACGCAGTATTTT
D gene: NA; V gene: TRBV6-6; J gene: TRBJ1-1; clone size: NA; CDR3 protein: CASSYDGNTEAFF; CDR3 DNA: TGTGCCAGCAGTTACGATGGGAACACTGAAGCTTTCTTT
D gene: NA; V gene: TRBV18; J gene: TRBJ2-1; clone size: NA; CDR3 protein: CASSGQTYNEQFF; CDR3 DNA: TGTGCCAGCTCAGGACAGACCTACAATGAGCAGTTCTTC